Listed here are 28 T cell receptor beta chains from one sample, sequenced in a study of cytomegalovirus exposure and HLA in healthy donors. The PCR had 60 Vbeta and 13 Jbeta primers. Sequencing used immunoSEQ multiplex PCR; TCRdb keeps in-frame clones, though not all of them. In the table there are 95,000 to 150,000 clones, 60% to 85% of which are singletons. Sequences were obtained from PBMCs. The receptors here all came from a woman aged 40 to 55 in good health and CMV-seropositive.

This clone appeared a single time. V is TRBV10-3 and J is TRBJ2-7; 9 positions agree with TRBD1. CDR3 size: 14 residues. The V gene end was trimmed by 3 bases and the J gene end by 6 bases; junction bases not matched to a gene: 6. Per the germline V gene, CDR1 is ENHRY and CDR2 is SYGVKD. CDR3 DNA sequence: TGTGCCATCAGTGAAGGGGACAGGGTCGTCGAGCAGTACTTC. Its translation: CAISEGDRVVEQYF.

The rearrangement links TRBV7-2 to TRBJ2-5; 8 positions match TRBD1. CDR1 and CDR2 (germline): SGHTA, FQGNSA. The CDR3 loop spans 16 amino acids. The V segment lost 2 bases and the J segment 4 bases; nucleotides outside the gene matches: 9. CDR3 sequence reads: CASSLRGQGARETQYF. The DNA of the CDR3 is TGTGCCAGCAGCTTACGGGGCCAGGGGGCGAGAGAGACCCAGTACTTC.

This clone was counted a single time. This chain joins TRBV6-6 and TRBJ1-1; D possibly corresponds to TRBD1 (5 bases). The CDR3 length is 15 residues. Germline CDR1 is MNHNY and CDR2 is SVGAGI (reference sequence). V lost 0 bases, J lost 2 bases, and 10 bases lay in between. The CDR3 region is CASSYSNQGNTEAFF. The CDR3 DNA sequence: TGTGCCAGCAGTTACTCGAACCAGGGAAACACTGAAGCTTTCTTT.

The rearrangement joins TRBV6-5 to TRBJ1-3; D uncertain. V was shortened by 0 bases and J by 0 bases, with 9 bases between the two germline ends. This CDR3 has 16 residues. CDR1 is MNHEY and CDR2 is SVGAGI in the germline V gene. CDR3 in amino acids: CASSYSRGSSGNTIYF. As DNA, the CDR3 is TGTGCCAGCAGTTACTCTCGTGGCAGCTCTGGAAACACCATATATTTT.

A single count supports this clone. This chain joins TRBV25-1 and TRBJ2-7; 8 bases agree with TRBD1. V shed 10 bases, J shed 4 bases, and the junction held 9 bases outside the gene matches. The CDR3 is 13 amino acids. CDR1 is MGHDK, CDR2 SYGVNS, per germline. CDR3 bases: TGTGCCACCAGGACAGGGACAATGTACGAGCAGTACTTC. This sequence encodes CATRTGTMYEQYF.

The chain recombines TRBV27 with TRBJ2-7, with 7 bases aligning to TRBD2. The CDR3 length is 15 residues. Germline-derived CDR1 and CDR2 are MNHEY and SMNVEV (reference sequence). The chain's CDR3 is CSSFQGGRSVDEQYF. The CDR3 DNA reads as TGTTCTTCTTTCCAGGGCGGGAGAAGCGTCGACGAGCAGTACTTC.

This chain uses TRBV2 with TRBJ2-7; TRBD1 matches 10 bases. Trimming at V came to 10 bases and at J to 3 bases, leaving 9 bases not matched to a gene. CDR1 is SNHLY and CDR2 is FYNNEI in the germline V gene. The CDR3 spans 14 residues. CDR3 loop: CATTEWDRGYEQYF. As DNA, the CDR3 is TGTGCCACCACAGAATGGGACAGGGGCTACGAGCAGTACTTC. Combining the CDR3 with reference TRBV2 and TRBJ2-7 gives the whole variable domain EPEVTQTPSHQVTQMGQEVILRCVPISNHLYFYWYRQILGQKVEFLVSFYNNEISEKSEIFDDQFSVERPDGSNFTLKIRSTKLEDSAMYFCATTEWDRGYEQYFGPGTRLTVT.

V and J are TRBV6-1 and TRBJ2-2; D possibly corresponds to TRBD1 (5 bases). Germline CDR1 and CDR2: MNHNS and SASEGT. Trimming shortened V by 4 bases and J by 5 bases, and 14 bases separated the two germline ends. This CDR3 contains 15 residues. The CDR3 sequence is CASSGRVASTGELFF. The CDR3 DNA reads TGTGCCAGCAGTGGCAGGGTTGCATCAACCGGGGAGCTGTTTTTT.

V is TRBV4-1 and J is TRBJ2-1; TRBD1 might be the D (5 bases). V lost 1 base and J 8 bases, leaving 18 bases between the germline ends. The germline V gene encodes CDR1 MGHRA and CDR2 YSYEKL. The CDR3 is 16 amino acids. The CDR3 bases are TGCGCCAGCAGCCAAGCCCCCTCAGGGCTAATGCATGAGCAGTTCTTC. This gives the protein CASSQAPSGLMHEQFF.

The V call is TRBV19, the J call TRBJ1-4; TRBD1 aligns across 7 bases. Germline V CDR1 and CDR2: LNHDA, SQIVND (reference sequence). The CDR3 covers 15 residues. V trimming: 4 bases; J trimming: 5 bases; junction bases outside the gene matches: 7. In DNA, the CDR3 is TGTGCCAGTAGTACCCTGACAGGGATGAATGAAAAACTGTTTTTT. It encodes CASSTLTGMNEKLFF. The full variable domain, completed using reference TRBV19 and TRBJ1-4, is DGGITQSPKYLFRKEGQNVTLSCEQNLNHDAMYWYRQDPGQGLRLIYYSQIVNDFQKGDIAEGYSVSREKKESFPLTVTSAQKNPTAFYLCASSTLTGMNEKLFFGSGTQLSVL.

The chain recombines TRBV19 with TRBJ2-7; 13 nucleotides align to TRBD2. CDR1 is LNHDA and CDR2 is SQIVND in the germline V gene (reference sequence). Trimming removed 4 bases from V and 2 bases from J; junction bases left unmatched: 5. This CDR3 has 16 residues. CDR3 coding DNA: TGTGCCAGTAGTACCTCGGGGACTAGCGGGGCCTACGAGCAGTACTTC. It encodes CASSTSGTSGAYEQYF.

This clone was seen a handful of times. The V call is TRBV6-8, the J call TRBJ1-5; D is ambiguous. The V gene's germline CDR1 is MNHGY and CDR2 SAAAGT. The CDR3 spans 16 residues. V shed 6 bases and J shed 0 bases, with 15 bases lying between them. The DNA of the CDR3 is TGTGCCAGCAGCTCACGGGGAGGTGATAGCAATCAGCCCCAGCATTTT. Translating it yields CASSSRGGDSNQPQHF.

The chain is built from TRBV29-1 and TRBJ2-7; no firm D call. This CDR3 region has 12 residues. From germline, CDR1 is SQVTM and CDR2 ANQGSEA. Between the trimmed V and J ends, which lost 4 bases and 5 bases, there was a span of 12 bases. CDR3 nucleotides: TGCAGCGTTGTACGGGTTGGAGACGAGCAGTACTTC. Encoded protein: CSVVRVGDEQYF.

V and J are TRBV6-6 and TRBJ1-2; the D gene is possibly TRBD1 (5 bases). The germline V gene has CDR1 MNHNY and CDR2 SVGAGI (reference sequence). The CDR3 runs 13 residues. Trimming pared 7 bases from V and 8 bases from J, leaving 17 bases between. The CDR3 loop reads CASTLGEYEGYTF. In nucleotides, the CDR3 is TGTGCCAGCACCTTAGGGGAATATGAAGGCTACACCTTC.

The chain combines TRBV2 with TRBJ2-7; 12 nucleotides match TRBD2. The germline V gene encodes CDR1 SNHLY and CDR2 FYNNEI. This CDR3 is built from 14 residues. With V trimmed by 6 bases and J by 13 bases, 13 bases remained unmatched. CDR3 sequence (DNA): TGTGCCAGCAGGCAGCTTCTAGCGGGAGGGCTTGGCTACTTC. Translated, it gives CASRQLLAGGLGYF.

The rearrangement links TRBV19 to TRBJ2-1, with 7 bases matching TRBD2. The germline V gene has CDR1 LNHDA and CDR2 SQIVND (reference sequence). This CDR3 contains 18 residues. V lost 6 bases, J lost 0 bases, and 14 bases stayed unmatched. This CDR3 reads CASSPSVAGESSYNEQFF. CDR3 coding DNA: TGTGCCAGTAGCCCCTCGGTGGCGGGAGAGAGCTCCTACAATGAGCAGTTCTTC.

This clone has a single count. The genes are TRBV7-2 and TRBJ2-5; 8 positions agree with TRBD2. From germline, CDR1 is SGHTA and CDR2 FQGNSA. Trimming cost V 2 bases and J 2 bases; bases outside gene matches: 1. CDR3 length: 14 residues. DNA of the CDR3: TGTGCCAGCAGCTTAACTAGCGGACAAGAGACCCAGTACTTC. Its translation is CASSLTSGQETQYF.

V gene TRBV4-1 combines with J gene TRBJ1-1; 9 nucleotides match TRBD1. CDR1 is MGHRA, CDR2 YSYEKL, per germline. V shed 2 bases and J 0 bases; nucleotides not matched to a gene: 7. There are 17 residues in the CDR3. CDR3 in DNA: TGCGCCAGCAGCCAAAATTATGGGACAGGGTTGAACACTGAAGCTTTCTTT. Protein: CASSQNYGTGLNTEAFF.

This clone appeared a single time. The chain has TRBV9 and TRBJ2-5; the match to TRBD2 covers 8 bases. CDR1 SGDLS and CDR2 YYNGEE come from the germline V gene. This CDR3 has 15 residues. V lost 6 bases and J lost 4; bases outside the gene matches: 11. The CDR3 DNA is TGTGCCAGCACCCCCACAGCGGGAGCTCGAGAGACCCAGTACTTC. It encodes CASTPTAGARETQYF.

CDR3: CASKSGADTQYF. CDR3 DNA sequence: TGTGCCAGCAAATCGGGAGCGGATACGCAGTATTTT. J is TRBJ2-3 and V is TRBV6-1; tentative D call: TRBD2 (6 bases). Germline CDR1 and CDR2: MNHNS and SASEGT. The CDR3 is made up of 12 amino acids. V lost 7 bases and J 6 bases, leaving 11 bases between the germline ends.

DNA for the CDR3: TGTGCCACCAGCAGCGAAAGGGGTCTGGGGACCCAGTACTTC. This encodes CATSSERGLGTQYF. This chain joins TRBV15 and TRBJ2-5; the D gene is possibly TRBD1 (5 bases). The germline CDR1 and CDR2 sequences are LNHNV and YYDKDF (reference sequence). The V gene lost 3 bases and the J gene lost 7 bases, with 15 bases spanning the gap. This CDR3 region has 14 residues.

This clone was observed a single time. The CDR3 nucleotides are TGCGCCAGCAGCCTTGAGACAAGGGGCCTCTACGAGCAGTACTTC. It yields the protein CASSLETRGLYEQYF. This chain uses TRBV4-3 with TRBJ2-7; possible D gene TRBD1, 5 bases. Trimming shortened V by 4 bases and J by 3 bases, and 16 bases separated the two germline ends. Germline V lookup: CDR1 LGHNA, CDR2 YSLEER. This CDR3 comprises 15 residues.

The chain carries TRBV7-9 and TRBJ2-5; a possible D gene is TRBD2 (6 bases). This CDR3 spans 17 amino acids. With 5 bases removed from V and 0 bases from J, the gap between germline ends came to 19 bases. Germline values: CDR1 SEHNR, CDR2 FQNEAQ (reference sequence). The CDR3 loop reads CASSQTQVAENQETQYF. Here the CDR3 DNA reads TGTGCCAGCAGCCAAACTCAGGTAGCGGAGAACCAAGAGACCCAGTACTTC.

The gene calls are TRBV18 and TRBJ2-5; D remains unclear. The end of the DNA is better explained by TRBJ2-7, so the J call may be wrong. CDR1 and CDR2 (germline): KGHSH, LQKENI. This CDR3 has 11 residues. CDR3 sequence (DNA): TGTGCCAGCTCACTGAGAAACGAGCAGTACTTC. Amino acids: CASSLRNEQYF.

The CDR3 DNA reads TGTGCCAGCAGCGACCGAGATATTACAGGGAGCACCGGGGAGCTGTTTTTT. Amino acid sequence: CASSDRDITGSTGELFF. The J gene is TRBJ2-2, the V gene TRBV9, with D perhaps TRBD1 (6 bases). The germline gives CDR1 SGDLS, CDR2 YYNGEE. Trimming cost V 3 bases and J 4 bases, with 19 bases left between them. This CDR3 region has 17 residues. Filled out from reference TRBV9 and TRBJ2-2, the complete variable domain reads DSGVTQTPKHLITATGQRVTLRCSPRSGDLSVYWYQQSLDQGLQFLIQYYNGEERAKGNILERFSAQQFPDLHSELNLSSLELGDSALYFCASSDRDITGSTGELFFGEGSRLTVL.

Here the CDR3 reads CASSPWTGGGYTF. CDR3 bases: TGTGCCAGCTCACCGTGGACAGGAGGCGGCTACACCTTC. The rearrangement uses TRBV18 and TRBJ1-2; TRBD1 matches at 7 bases. The length of the CDR3 is 13 residues. V was clipped by 3 bases and J by 8 bases; unmatched bases: 6. CDR1 is KGHSH, CDR2 LQKENI, per germline.

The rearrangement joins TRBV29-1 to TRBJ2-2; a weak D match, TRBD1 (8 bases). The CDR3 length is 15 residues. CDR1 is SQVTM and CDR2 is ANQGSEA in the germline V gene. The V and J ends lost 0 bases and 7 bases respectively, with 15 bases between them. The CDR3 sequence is CSVEDRTGRDGELFF. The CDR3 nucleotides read TGCAGCGTTGAAGATCGGACAGGGAGGGACGGGGAGCTGTTTTTT.

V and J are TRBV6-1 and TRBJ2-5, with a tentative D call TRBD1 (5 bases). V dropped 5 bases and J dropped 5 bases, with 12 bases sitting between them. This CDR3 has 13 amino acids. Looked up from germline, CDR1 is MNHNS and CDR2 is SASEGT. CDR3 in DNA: TGTGCCAGCAGTATGAACAGGCGGGAGACCCAGTACTTC. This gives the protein CASSMNRRETQYF.